These 23 T cell receptor beta chains were sequenced from one sample in a study of cytomegalovirus exposure and HLA in healthy donors. The data were produced by immunoSEQ multiplex PCR, yet TCRdb's version contains in-frame clones alone and is incomplete. The profile shows 250,000 to 350,000 clones, around 87% of them singletons. Source material: PBMCs. Receptors originate from a woman younger than 45 in good health and CMV-seropositive.

V gene TRBV21-1 combines with J gene TRBJ2-5; no check of the table's D call, TRBD1, against the DNA was made. TRBV21-1 is listed as a pseudogene. The CDR3 contains 11 residues. CDR3 protein: CASSQQETQYF. CDR3 coding DNA: TGTGCCAGCAGCCAGCAAGAGACCCAGTACTTC.

The genes are TRBV11-3 and TRBJ2-7; D perhaps matches TRBD1 (6 bases). CDR1 SGHNT and CDR2 YENEEA come from the germline V gene. Trimming removed 0 bases from V and 2 bases from J, with 11 bases in between. The CDR3 is made up of 15 amino acids. CDR3 sequence: CASSLDANRAYEQYF. Written as DNA, the CDR3 is TGTGCCAGCAGCTTAGACGCTAACAGGGCCTACGAGCAGTACTTC.

J is TRBJ2-1 and V is TRBV2, with 15 nucleotides matching TRBD2. The CDR3 length is 15 residues. V lost 6 bases to trimming and J lost 9 bases; unmatched junction nucleotides: 6. Germline values: CDR1 SNHLY, CDR2 FYNNEI. CDR3 sequence reads: CASRVGTSGRSEQFF. The CDR3 nucleotides read TGTGCCAGCAGGGTAGGGACTAGCGGGAGGTCTGAGCAGTTCTTC.

Details on this clone: At the DNA level, this CDR3 is encoded by other sequences in the same sample as well. This sequence joins TRBV27 and TRBJ2-7, with D maybe TRBD2 (5 bases). This CDR3 region has 14 residues. V was trimmed by 3 bases and J by 2 bases, leaving 11 bases between them. Germline V CDR1 and CDR2: MNHEY, SMNVEV (reference sequence). The CDR3 DNA follows: TGTGCCAGCAGTTTGGGCGGGCCGCCCTACGAGCAGTACTTC. It encodes CASSLGGPPYEQYF.

This rearrangement joins TRBV5-4 to TRBJ1-2; 7 nucleotides line up with TRBD1. With 5 bases clipped from V and 3 bases from J, the junction kept 4 bases outside the gene matches. The germline CDR1 and CDR2 sequences are SGHNT and YYREEE (reference sequence). The CDR3 is made up of 13 amino acids. CDR3 loop: CASSTGVDYGYTF. CDR3 sequence (DNA): TGTGCCAGCAGTACAGGGGTGGACTATGGCTACACCTTC.

The chain employs TRBV2 and TRBJ2-7; a possible D gene is TRBD1 (5 bases). V was cut by 1 base and J by 0 bases, with 10 bases left in between. The CDR3 runs 15 residues. Per germline, CDR1 SNHLY and CDR2 FYNNEI. The CDR3 here is CASSEVGVGSYEQYF. The CDR3 DNA follows: TGTGCCAGCAGTGAAGTAGGGGTGGGCTCCTACGAGCAGTACTTC. The full variable domain, its missing parts supplied by reference TRBV2 and TRBJ2-7, is EPEVTQTPSHQVTQMGQEVILRCVPISNHLYFYWYRQILGQKVEFLVSFYNNEISEKSEIFDDQFSVERPDGSNFTLKIRSTKLEDSAMYFCASSEVGVGSYEQYFGPGTRLTVT.

The chain has TRBV7-2 and TRBJ1-5, with D possibly being TRBD1 (5 bases). In germline, CDR1 is SGHTA, CDR2 FQGNSA. The CDR3 has 13 residues. The germline V and J ends were trimmed by 5 bases and 9 bases, with 14 bases remaining between them. CDR3 residues: CASSPPGTWPQHF. CDR3 DNA sequence: TGTGCCAGCAGCCCCCCAGGGACCTGGCCCCAGCATTTT.

The V call is TRBV6-5, the J call TRBJ1-2; D is unresolved. This CDR3 contains 14 residues. Germline CDR1 reads MNHEY; CDR2 reads SVGAGI. The ends were cut back, 0 bases at V and 7 bases at J, with 12 bases in the middle. As DNA, the CDR3 is TGTGCCAGCAGTTACTCCGGGCCCAGCGGTGGCTACACCTTC. Translation: CASSYSGPSGGYTF.

The J gene is TRBJ2-7, the V gene TRBV5-6, with 7 bases that match TRBD2. The V and J ends lost 0 bases and 4 bases, in that order; junction bases with no gene match: 1. This CDR3 has 13 amino acids. CDR1 and CDR2 from the germline V gene are SGHDT and YYEEEE. The DNA for the CDR3 is TGTGCCAGCAGCTTGGTGGGGGGGTACGAGCAGTACTTC. This gives the protein CASSLVGGYEQYF.

The genes are TRBV7-2 and TRBJ2-1, with D perhaps TRBD2 (6 bases). The V end lost 4 bases, the J end lost 4 bases, and 11 bases lay between the germline ends. CDR3 length: 14 residues. CDR1 and CDR2 (germline): SGHTA, FQGNSA. CDR3 amino acids: CASSSPGLYNEQFF. The DNA of the CDR3 is TGTGCCAGCAGCTCACCGGGACTTTACAATGAGCAGTTCTTC.

V and J are TRBV27 and TRBJ1-5; the D gene is possibly TRBD1 (5 bases). With 5 bases removed from V and 0 bases from J, the gap between germline ends came to 14 bases. The CDR3 contains 16 residues. Germline V gene lookup returns CDR1 MNHEY and CDR2 SMNVEV (reference sequence). In DNA form, the CDR3 reads TGTGCCAGCAGTCCTAGGACACCTTATAGCAATCAGCCCCAGCATTTT. Amino acids: CASSPRTPYSNQPQHF.

This rearrangement joins TRBV4-1 to TRBJ2-6; 8 nucleotides match TRBD1. Germline CDR1 MGHRA, CDR2 YSYEKL. The CDR3 runs to 19 residues. V gave up 0 bases and J gave up 2 bases; unmatched junction bases: 9. This CDR3 reads CASSQDGTGPLAGANVLTF. CDR3 nucleotide sequence: TGCGCCAGCAGCCAAGACGGGACAGGTCCCTTGGCTGGGGCCAACGTCCTGACTTTC.

This chain uses TRBV4-3 with TRBJ2-1, with 12 nucleotides matching TRBD1. Germline loops: CDR1 LGHNA, CDR2 YSLEER. The CDR3 is made up of 15 amino acids. V was pared by 5 bases and J by 9 bases, with 8 bases of the junction left unmatched. The DNA of the CDR3 is TGCGCCAGCAGCGGTGGCGGGACAGGGGGCAGTGAGCAGTTCTTC. This translates into CASSGGGTGGSEQFF.

This chain connects TRBV6-7 to TRBJ1-5, with no clear D. TRBV6-7 is assigned to the ORF class and has an uncertain function. Trimming took 10 bases from V and 13 from J, leaving 17 bases between them. This CDR3 is 11 amino acids long. The CDR3 nucleotides read TGTGCCATTCCAGGCGGGCCACTACAGCATTTT. Residues: CAIPGGPLQHF.

This clone was detected once. V and J are TRBV5-4 and TRBJ1-3; D gene unclear. Trimming shortened V by 0 bases and J by 0 bases, and 4 bases separated the two germline ends. CDR3 length equals 14 residues. Germline V lookup: CDR1 SGHNT, CDR2 YYREEE (reference sequence). CDR3 amino acids: CASSLGNSGNTIYF. The CDR3 bases are TGTGCCAGCAGCTTGGGCAACTCTGGAAACACCATATATTTT.

The rearrangement uses TRBV29-1 and TRBJ2-7; D is perhaps TRBD2 (6 bases). Looked up from germline, CDR1 is SQVTM and CDR2 is ANQGSEA. Trimming pared 4 bases from V and 2 bases from J, leaving 9 bases between. The CDR3 runs to 12 residues. DNA for the CDR3: TGCAGCGTTGCCGGGAGTCCCTACGAGCAGTACTTC. Its protein is CSVAGSPYEQYF.

J is TRBJ1-5 and V is TRBV28; 7 positions agree with TRBD1. CDR1 and CDR2 from the germline V gene are MDHEN and SYDVKM. The V segment lost 5 bases and the J segment 7 bases; nucleotides outside the gene matches: 8. CDR3 length: 14 residues. The CDR3 loop is CASSPDRAGQPQHF. In DNA form, the CDR3 reads TGTGCCAGCAGTCCAGACAGGGCCGGACAGCCCCAGCATTTT.

The rearrangement joins TRBV2 to TRBJ1-1; TRBD1 matches 8 bases. Germline CDR1 SNHLY, CDR2 FYNNEI. The CDR3 loop spans 16 amino acids. V trimming: 4 bases; J trimming: 3 bases; junction bases outside the gene matches: 10. The CDR3 nucleotides read TGTGCCAGCAGTGTAGGGACAGGCCGGGGGGACACTGAAGCTTTCTTT. Translated, it gives CASSVGTGRGDTEAFF.

The V and J genes are TRBV28 and TRBJ1-1, with 8 bases lining up with TRBD1. CDR3 length equals 17 residues. V was clipped by 6 bases and J by 5 bases; unmatched bases: 17. The V gene's germline CDR1 is MDHEN and CDR2 SYDVKM. Here the CDR3 DNA reads TGTGCCAGCAGAGCCTACCGGGACAGGTCCGCGCGGACTGAAGCTTTCTTT. Its protein product is CASRAYRDRSARTEAFF.

The V gene is TRBV6-1, the J gene TRBJ2-7; D is uncertain. V was cut by 3 bases and J by 3 bases, with 9 bases left in between. Germline V gene sequence: CDR1 MNHNS, CDR2 SASEGT. The CDR3 totals 13 residues. In DNA, the CDR3 is TGTGCCAGCAGTGACTCCGCGGACTACGAGCAGTACTTC. Encoded protein: CASSDSADYEQYF.

This chain links TRBV5-4 with TRBJ1-1; 7 bases align to TRBD1. The CDR3 runs 13 residues. V trimming: 4 bases; J trimming: 0 bases; junction bases outside the gene matches: 0. Germline CDR1 and CDR2: SGHNT and YYREEE (reference sequence). In nucleotides, the CDR3 is TGTGCCAGCAGCCAGGGGGTGAACACTGAAGCTTTCTTT. Amino acid sequence: CASSQGVNTEAFF.

This rearrangement joins TRBV9 to TRBJ2-1, with D perhaps being TRBD1 or TRBD2 (5 bases each). The CDR3 is 17 residues long. Per the germline V gene, CDR1 is SGDLS and CDR2 is YYNGEE. V lost 3 bases to trimming and J lost 7 bases, with 23 bases between them. CDR3 nucleotide sequence: TGTGCCAGCAGCGGCTCGAAGCGAGGGGCAGGCGCAAATGAGCAGTTCTTC. Translation gives CASSGSKRGAGANEQFF. Looking up the rest from reference TRBV9 and TRBJ2-1 gives the full variable domain: DSGVTQTPKHLITATGQRVTLRCSPRSGDLSVYWYQQSLDQGLQFLIQYYNGEERAKGNILERFSAQQFPDLHSELNLSSLELGDSALYFCASSGSKRGAGANEQFFGPGTRLTVL.

This chain connects TRBV11-2 to TRBJ1-2; TRBD1 matches at 7 bases. This CDR3 has 15 residues. Germline V gene sequence: CDR1 SGHAT, CDR2 FQNNGV. V gave up 0 bases and J gave up 5 bases; unmatched junction bases: 6. The CDR3 reads CASSLEVTGWYGYTF. The CDR3 nucleotides are TGTGCCAGCAGCTTAGAGGTGACAGGGTGGTATGGCTACACCTTC.